This T cell receptor (beta chain) is drawn from a study of blood T cell repertoires in COVID-19. This clone was detected once. This table comes from immunoSEQ multiplex PCR, and its TCRdb copy is limited to in-frame clones, with some not included. Among about 250,000 clones listed, 70% to 90% were seen once. Germline V gene lookup returns CDR1 SNHLY and CDR2 FYNNEI. CDR3 size: 13 residues. With 7 bases clipped from V and 6 bases from J, the junction kept 8 bases outside the gene matches. Sequencing was done on a sample of PBMCs or T cells enriched from blood (not recorded which). The chain carries TRBV2 and TRBJ2-7; 8 bases are shared with TRBD2. The source of this sequence is a man in his forties who had recovered from COVID-19. The CDR3 DNA sequence: TGTGCCAGCAAGCAGCGGGAGAGTTCCGAGCAGTACTTC. This gives the protein CASKQRESSEQYF.